Included here is one T cell receptor (beta chain) sequence, with context. This sample is drawn from a study of cytomegalovirus exposure and HLA in healthy donors. There are 15 residues in the CDR3. The V gene's germline CDR1 is SGHRS and CDR2 YFSETQ. V shed 0 bases and J 3 bases; nucleotides not matched to a gene: 3. Amplification used 60 Vbeta primers and 13 Jbeta primers. Assay: immunoSEQ multiplex PCR; the TCRdb copy retains only in-frame clones and omits some. Here the sample spans over 150,000 clones, roughly four fifths being singletons. This sequence originates from a man aged 18 to 35 in good health and CMV-seronegative. Sequenced input: PBMCs. This chain links TRBV5-1 with TRBJ1-1; the match to TRBD1 covers 9 bases. In DNA form, the CDR3 reads TGCGCCAGCAGCTTGGTTTGGACAGGGGACACTGAAGCTTTCTTT. Amino acids: CASSLVWTGDTEAFF.